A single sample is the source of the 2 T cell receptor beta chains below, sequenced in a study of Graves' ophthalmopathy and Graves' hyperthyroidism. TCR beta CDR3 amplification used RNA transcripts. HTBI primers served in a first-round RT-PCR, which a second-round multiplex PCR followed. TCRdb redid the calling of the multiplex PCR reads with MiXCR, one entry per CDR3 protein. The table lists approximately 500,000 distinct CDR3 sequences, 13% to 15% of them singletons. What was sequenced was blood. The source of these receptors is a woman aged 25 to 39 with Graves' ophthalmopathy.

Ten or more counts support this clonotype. CDR3 region: CASSIAEGLANIQYF. The CDR3, as DNA: TGTGCCAGTAGTATAGCTGAGGGACTAGCAAACATTCAGTACTTC. The V and J genes are TRBV19 and TRBJ2-4, with 9 bases lining up with TRBD2. Germline V gene data show CDR1 as LNHDA and CDR2 as SQIVND (reference sequence). The CDR3 length is 15 residues. Trimming removed 1 base from V and 6 bases from J; junction bases left unmatched: 4.

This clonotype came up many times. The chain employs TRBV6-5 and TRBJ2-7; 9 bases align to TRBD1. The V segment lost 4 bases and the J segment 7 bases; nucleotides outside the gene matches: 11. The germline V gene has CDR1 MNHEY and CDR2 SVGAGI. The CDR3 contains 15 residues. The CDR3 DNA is TGTGCCAGCAGTTCACCCGGGACAGGGTCTTTTGAGCAGTACTTC. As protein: CASSSPGTGSFEQYF.